These 29 T cell receptor beta chains share one sample of origin, sequenced in a study of CD8 T cells in Susac syndrome. Random-hexamer reverse transcription was applied to about 0.45 to 1 ug RNA. One entry per CDR3 protein, called by TCRdb with MiXCR from the immunoSEQ multiplex PCR reads. Among approximately 150,000 distinct CDR3 sequences listed, 85% to 95% were seen once. Sequencing input: CD4+ T cells from PBMCs. The receptors shown here come from a human donor with multiple sclerosis.

The V and J genes are TRBV20-1 and TRBJ1-4, with unresolved D. The CDR3 spans 11 residues. The V and J ends lost 0 bases and 7 bases respectively, with 3 bases between them. Germline V gene sequence: CDR1 DFQATT, CDR2 SNEGSKA (reference sequence). This chain's CDR3 is CSAREVEKLFF. The DNA for the CDR3 is TGCAGTGCTAGAGAGGTTGAAAAACTGTTTTTT.

The chain uses TRBV24-1 and TRBJ2-3, with D uncertain. Germline V gives CDR1 KGHDR, CDR2 SFDVKD. Trimming left V 4 bases short and J 5 bases short, with 12 bases between. The length of the CDR3 is 14 residues. Here the CDR3 reads CATSDPTGVDTQYF. The CDR3, as DNA: TGTGCCACCAGTGACCCAACCGGAGTAGATACGCAGTATTTT.

In this sample, this clonotype turned up once. V and J are TRBV27 and TRBJ1-6; a possible D gene is TRBD1 (5 bases). The germline V and J ends were trimmed by 4 bases and 0 bases, with 7 bases remaining between them. Germline V gene sequence: CDR1 MNHEY, CDR2 SMNVEV (reference sequence). This CDR3 comprises 15 residues. This CDR3 reads CASSYRSSYNSPLHF. The CDR3 DNA sequence: TGTGCCAGCAGTTACAGGAGCTCCTATAATTCACCCCTCCACTTT.

In its sample, this clonotype was seen a few times. This chain links TRBV7-8 with TRBJ2-5; 11 nucleotides align to TRBD2. The CDR3 sequence is 16 residues long. V gave up 4 bases and J gave up 4 bases; unmatched junction bases: 8. CDR1 is SGHVS, CDR2 FQNEAQ, per germline. In nucleotides, the CDR3 is TGTGCCAGCAGCTCTTTAGCGGGAGGGCCGGGAGAGACCCAGTACTTC. Protein: CASSSLAGGPGETQYF.

This clonotype occurred once. V and J are TRBV12-3 or TRBV12-4 and TRBJ2-4, with D possibly matching TRBD2 (5 bases). V gave up 4 bases and J gave up 0 bases, with 10 bases separating them. The CDR3 contains 15 residues. CDR3 loop: CASSSRGLAKNIQYF. The DNA of the CDR3 is TGTGCCAGCAGTTCACGGGGTTTAGCCAAAAACATTCAGTACTTC.

This sequence joins TRBV18 and TRBJ2-1; D is perhaps TRBD1 or TRBD2 (5 bases each). CDR3 size: 13 residues. Germline V lookup: CDR1 KGHSH, CDR2 LQKENI. V was cut by 3 bases and J by 8 bases, with 11 bases left in between. The CDR3 reads CASSPRGEYEQFF. The CDR3 DNA is TGTGCCAGCTCACCGAGGGGTGAGTATGAGCAGTTCTTC. The full variable domain, its missing parts supplied by reference TRBV18 and TRBJ2-1, is NAGVMQNPRHLVRRRGQEARLRCSPMKGHSHVYWYRQLPEEGLKFMVYLQKENIIDESGMPKERFSAEFPKEGPSILRIQQVVRGDSAAYFCASSPRGEYEQFFGPGTRLTVL.

This clonotype was picked up one time. The genes are TRBV29-1 and TRBJ1-1; D might be TRBD1 (6 bases). The CDR3 is 13 amino acids. Germline values: CDR1 SQVTM, CDR2 ANQGSEA. The CDR3: CGITGRTNTEAFF. Here the CDR3 DNA reads TGCGGGATTACAGGGAGAACGAACACTGAAGCTTTCTTT.

The J gene is TRBJ1-1, the V gene TRBV7-2; tentatively, D is TRBD1 (6 bases). The germline gives CDR1 SGHTA, CDR2 FQGNSA. V was pared by 5 bases and J by 0 bases, with 10 bases between. This CDR3 spans 14 amino acids. CDR3: CASSVQGMNTEAFF. Here the CDR3 DNA reads TGTGCCAGCAGCGTACAGGGCATGAACACTGAAGCTTTCTTT. Complete variable domain (other parts from reference TRBV7-2 and TRBJ1-1): GAGVSQSPSNKVTEKGKDVELRCDPISGHTALYWYRQSLGQGLEFLIYFQGNSAPDKSGLPSDRFSAERTGGSVSTLTIQRTQQEDSAVYLCASSVQGMNTEAFFGQGTRLTVV.

The rearrangement uses TRBV29-1 and TRBJ1-2, with 8 positions matching TRBD1. V was pared by 2 bases and J by 8 bases, with 1 base of the junction left unmatched. The CDR3 has 11 residues. Germline CDR1 is SQVTM and CDR2 is ANQGSEA. The CDR3 is CSVEQGAGYTF. The CDR3 bases are TGCAGCGTTGAACAGGGGGCAGGCTACACCTTC. Complete variable domain (other parts from reference TRBV29-1 and TRBJ1-2): SAVISQKPSRDICQRGTSLTIQCQVDSQVTMMFWYRQQPGQSLTLIATANQGSEATYESGFVIDKFPISRPNLTFSTLTVSNMSPEDSSIYLCSVEQGAGYTFGSGTRLTVV.

J is TRBJ2-7 and V is TRBV7-9; TRBD1 might be the D (5 bases). The length of the CDR3 is 17 residues. Germline V gene data show CDR1 as SEHNR and CDR2 as FQNEAQ (reference sequence). V shed 4 bases and J shed 0 bases, with 19 bases lying between them. CDR3 in amino acids: CASSSAGRTRSSYEQYF. The CDR3 DNA follows: TGTGCCAGCAGCTCCGCCGGAAGGACACGGAGCTCCTACGAGCAGTACTTC.

This chain joins TRBV12-3 or TRBV12-4 and TRBJ1-2; D might be TRBD1 (5 bases). This CDR3 has 14 residues. The germline V and J ends were trimmed by 7 bases and 6 bases, with 18 bases remaining between them. CDR3: CASTKSGGNHGYTF. The CDR3, as DNA: TGTGCCAGCACCAAGTCCGGGGGAAACCATGGCTACACCTTC.

This rearrangement joins TRBV19 to TRBJ1-4; 7 nucleotides agree with TRBD1. The CDR3 covers 15 residues. Trimming cost V 6 bases and J 8 bases; bases outside gene matches: 12. Germline V gene lookup returns CDR1 LNHDA and CDR2 SQIVND (reference sequence). The CDR3 DNA reads TGTGCCAGTAGCTTACGGACAGGTTGGATCGAAAAACTGTTTTTT. Amino acid sequence: CASSLRTGWIEKLFF.

The chain carries TRBV27 and TRBJ2-7; D is ambiguous. V was shortened by 8 bases and J by 2 bases, with 16 bases between the two germline ends. CDR1 and CDR2 (germline): MNHEY, SMNVEV (reference sequence). The CDR3 contains 14 residues. The CDR3 reads CASGDSPRAYEQYF. In DNA form, the CDR3 reads TGTGCCAGCGGCGACTCCCCCCGAGCCTACGAGCAGTACTTC.

V usage is TRBV5-1 and J usage is TRBJ2-5; D may be TRBD2 (6 bases). The germline gives CDR1 SGHRS, CDR2 YFSETQ. This CDR3 contains 16 residues. The ends were cut back, 4 bases at V and 5 bases at J, with 21 bases in the middle. CDR3 DNA sequence: TGCGCCAGCAGCCCATCCCGAGATGTCCGGGGGGAGACCCAGTACTTC. Translating it yields CASSPSRDVRGETQYF. The full variable domain, with the rest looked up from reference TRBV5-1 and TRBJ2-5, is KAGVTQTPRYLIKTRGQQVTLSCSPISGHRSVSWYQQTPGQGLQFLFEYFSETQRNKGNFPGRFSGRQFSNSRSEMNVSTLELGDSALYLCASSPSRDVRGETQYFGPGTRLLVL.

A single count supports this clonotype. The chain links TRBV9 to TRBJ2-3; 7 bases fit TRBD2. The CDR3 has 14 amino acids. V lost 0 bases, J lost 6 bases, and 4 bases stayed unmatched. Germline V gene sequence: CDR1 SGDLS, CDR2 YYNGEE. CDR3 loop: CASSVESGGDTQYF. The CDR3 DNA reads TGTGCCAGCAGCGTAGAGTCCGGGGGGGATACGCAGTATTTT.

The chain combines TRBV20-1 with TRBJ1-2; D is unclear. The V gene's germline CDR1 is DFQATT and CDR2 SNEGSKA (reference sequence). The CDR3 totals 12 residues. V was shortened by 6 bases and J by 3 bases, with 11 bases between the two germline ends. In nucleotides, the CDR3 is TGCAGTGCGAAACAGCACTACTATGGCTACACCTTC. Translated: CSAKQHYYGYTF.

The gene calls are TRBV20-1 and TRBJ2-7, with 8 bases lining up with TRBD1. There are 16 residues in the CDR3. Trimming at V came to 3 bases and at J to 2 bases, leaving 12 bases not matched to a gene. Germline V gene lookup returns CDR1 DFQATT and CDR2 SNEGSKA (reference sequence). DNA for the CDR3: TGCAGTGCTAGTGGTCAGGGGGCCCTCCCCCCCTACGAGCAGTACTTC. Amino acids: CSASGQGALPPYEQYF.

Comments on this clonotype: One end of the junction is discordant with germline, which a read error may explain. This chain links TRBV7-7 with TRBJ2-1; tentative D call: TRBD2 (6 bases). The CDR3 sequence is 16 residues long. Germline CDR1 SSHAT, CDR2 FNYEAQ (reference sequence). Here the CDR3 reads CASSLTGSGPYNEQFF. The CDR3 region has the DNA TGTGCTAGCAGCTTAACGGGGAGCGGGCCCTACAATGAGCAGTTCTTC.

This clonotype was seen more than once but under ten times. The V call is TRBV4-1, the J call TRBJ2-5; no definite D call. This CDR3 has 15 amino acids. With 0 bases removed from V and 2 bases from J, the gap between germline ends came to 10 bases. The germline CDR1 and CDR2 sequences are MGHRA and YSYEKL. The CDR3 is CASSQDLALQETQYF. The CDR3 region has the DNA TGCGCCAGCAGCCAAGACTTGGCTCTACAAGAGACCCAGTACTTC.

V usage is TRBV6-1 and J usage is TRBJ2-6; D is undetermined. Germline loops: CDR1 MNHNS, CDR2 SASEGT. Trimming left V 10 bases short and J 0 bases short, with 13 bases between. The CDR3 spans 15 residues. CDR3 sequence reads: CAIRPGNSGANVLTF. Written as DNA, the CDR3 is TGTGCCATACGGCCGGGTAACTCTGGGGCCAACGTCCTGACTTTC.

The rearrangement uses TRBV6-6 and TRBJ2-1; TRBD2 aligns across 8 bases. Germline lookup yields CDR1 MNHNY and CDR2 SVGAGI (reference sequence). The CDR3 is 15 residues long. V lost 6 bases to trimming and J lost 3 bases; unmatched junction nucleotides: 7. The CDR3 protein is CASRRQRESYNEQFF. CDR3 DNA sequence: TGTGCCAGCAGACGTCAGCGGGAGAGCTACAATGAGCAGTTCTTC.

The chain recombines TRBV9 with TRBJ1-2; D gene ambiguous. In germline, CDR1 is SGDLS, CDR2 YYNGEE. The V end was cut by 0 bases, the J end by 5 bases, with 11 bases between. This CDR3 has 14 amino acids. CDR3 protein: CASSVGQERYGYTF. DNA for the CDR3: TGTGCCAGCAGCGTAGGCCAGGAGAGGTATGGCTACACCTTC.

This chain joins TRBV9 and TRBJ2-1; the match to TRBD2 covers 8 bases. Germline CDR1 reads SGDLS; CDR2 reads YYNGEE. J was trimmed by 0 bases and V by 1 base; bases with no gene match: 9. The length of the CDR3 is 18 residues. The CDR3: CASSVKLAAISSYNEQFF. In DNA, the CDR3 is TGTGCCAGCAGCGTAAAACTAGCGGCCATAAGCTCCTACAATGAGCAGTTCTTC.

The chain links TRBV2 to TRBJ2-7; D ambiguous. The CDR3 is 10 amino acids. Germline V gives CDR1 SNHLY, CDR2 FYNNEI. Trimming left V 8 bases short and J 6 bases short, with 8 bases between. The CDR3 DNA reads TGTGCCAGCCTACTGCGCGAGCAGTACTTC. It translates to CASLLREQYF.

The CDR3 bases are TGTGCCAGCAGCTTGGACGAGGGAATGAACACTGAAGCTTTCTTT. Translated, it gives CASSLDEGMNTEAFF. This sequence joins TRBV5-6 and TRBJ1-1; unclear D gene. The CDR3 spans 15 residues. In germline, CDR1 is SGHDT, CDR2 YYEEEE. Deletions cut 0 bases from V and 0 bases from J, with 9 bases between. The variable domain in full, completed from reference TRBV5-6 and TRBJ1-1, reads DAGVTQSPTHLIKTRGQQVTLRCSPKSGHDTVSWYQQALGQGPQFIFQYYEEEERQRGNFPDRFSGHQFPNYSSELNVNALLLGDSALYLCASSLDEGMNTEAFFGQGTRLTVV.

The genes are TRBV27 and TRBJ1-6, with TRBD1 as a possible D gene (6 bases). The CDR3 length is 15 residues. The germline V gene encodes CDR1 MNHEY and CDR2 SMNVEV (reference sequence). V lost 2 bases and J lost 5, with 10 bases in between. Here the CDR3 DNA reads TGTGCCAGCAGTTTAGTGGACAGAAATAATTCACCCCTCCACTTT. Protein: CASSLVDRNNSPLHF.

This clonotype was observed once. The chain combines TRBV29-1 with TRBJ2-7; D unresolved. This CDR3 region has 14 residues. Germline CDR1 and CDR2: SQVTM and ANQGSEA. Trimming stripped 5 bases from V and 2 bases from J, with 16 bases between. CDR3 DNA sequence: TGCAGCGTTCCCGTCGGGTGGCCCACCTACGAGCAGTACTTC. It encodes CSVPVGWPTYEQYF.

The chain joins TRBV19 to TRBJ2-1, with 12 bases that match TRBD2. The CDR3 has 17 residues. Germline CDR1 reads LNHDA; CDR2 reads SQIVND (reference sequence). V gave up 6 bases and J gave up 3 bases; unmatched junction bases: 9. The CDR3, as DNA: TGTGCCAGTAGGAGTGTTCCGGGACTAGCGGGCTACAATGAGCAGTTCTTC. This encodes CASRSVPGLAGYNEQFF.

The rearrangement links TRBV20-1 to TRBJ2-7; TRBD1 agrees at 10 bases. The germline gives CDR1 DFQATT, CDR2 SNEGSKA (reference sequence). The CDR3 runs to 12 residues. The CDR3 is CSSGTGEYEQYF. The CDR3 DNA sequence: TGCAGCAGCGGGACAGGGGAGTACGAGCAGTACTTC.